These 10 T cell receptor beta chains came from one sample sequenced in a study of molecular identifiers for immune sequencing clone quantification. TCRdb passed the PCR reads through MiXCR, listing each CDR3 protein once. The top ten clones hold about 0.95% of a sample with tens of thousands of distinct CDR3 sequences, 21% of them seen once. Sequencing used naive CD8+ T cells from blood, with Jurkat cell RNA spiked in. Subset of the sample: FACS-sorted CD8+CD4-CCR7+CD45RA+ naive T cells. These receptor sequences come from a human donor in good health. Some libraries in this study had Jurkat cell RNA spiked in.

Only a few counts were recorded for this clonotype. As DNA, the CDR3 is TGTGCCAGCAGTTACGGGCCCTCCGCCTACGAGCAGTACTTC. Its protein is CASSYGPSAYEQYF. The V and J genes are TRBV6-5 and TRBJ2-7; D unresolved. CDR3 length: 14 amino acids. V dropped 2 bases and J dropped 2 bases, with 10 bases sitting between them. Per germline, CDR1 MNHEY and CDR2 SVGAGI.

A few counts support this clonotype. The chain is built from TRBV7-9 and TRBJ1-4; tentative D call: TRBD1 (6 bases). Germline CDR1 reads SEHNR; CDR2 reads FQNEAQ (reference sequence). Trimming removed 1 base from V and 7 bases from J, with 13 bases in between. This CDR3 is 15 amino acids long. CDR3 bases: TGTGCCAGCAGCTTAGTTTCTGGGGGCATTGAAAAACTGTTTTTT. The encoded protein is CASSLVSGGIEKLFF.

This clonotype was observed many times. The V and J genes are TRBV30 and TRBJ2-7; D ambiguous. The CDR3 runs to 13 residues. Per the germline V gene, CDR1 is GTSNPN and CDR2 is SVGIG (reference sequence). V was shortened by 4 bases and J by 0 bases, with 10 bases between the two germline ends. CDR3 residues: CAWTGQSSYEQYF. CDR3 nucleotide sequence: TGTGCCTGGACAGGTCAGAGCTCCTACGAGCAGTACTTC.

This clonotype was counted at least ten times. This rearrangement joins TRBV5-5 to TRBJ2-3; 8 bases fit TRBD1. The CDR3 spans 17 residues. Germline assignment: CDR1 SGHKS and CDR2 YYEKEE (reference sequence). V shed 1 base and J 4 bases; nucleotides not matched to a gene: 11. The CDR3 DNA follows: TGTGCCAGCAGCTTGCTAGCTGCAGGGGGCTCTCCAGATACGCAGTATTTT. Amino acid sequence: CASSLLAAGGSPDTQYF.

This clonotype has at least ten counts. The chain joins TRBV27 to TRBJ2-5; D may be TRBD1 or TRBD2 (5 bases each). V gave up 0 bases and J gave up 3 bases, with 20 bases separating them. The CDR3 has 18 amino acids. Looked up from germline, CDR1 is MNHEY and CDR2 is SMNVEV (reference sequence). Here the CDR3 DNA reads TGTGCCAGCAGTTTATCCGGGGCTAGCTTCACGTTTGAAGAGACCCAGTACTTC. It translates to CASSLSGASFTFEETQYF.

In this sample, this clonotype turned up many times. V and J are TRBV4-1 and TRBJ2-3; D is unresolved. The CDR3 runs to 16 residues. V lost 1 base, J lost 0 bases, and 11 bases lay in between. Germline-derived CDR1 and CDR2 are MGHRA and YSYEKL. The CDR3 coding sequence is TGCGCCAGCAGCCAAGGGGCTACGCCTAGCACAGATACGCAGTATTTT. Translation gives CASSQGATPSTDTQYF.

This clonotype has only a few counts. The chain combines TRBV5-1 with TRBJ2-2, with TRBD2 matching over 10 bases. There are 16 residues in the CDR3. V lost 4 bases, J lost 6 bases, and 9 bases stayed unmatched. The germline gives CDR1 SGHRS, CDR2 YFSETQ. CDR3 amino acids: CASSPLLAGVSGELFF. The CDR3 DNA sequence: TGCGCCAGCAGCCCCTTGCTAGCGGGGGTTTCCGGGGAGCTGTTTTTT.

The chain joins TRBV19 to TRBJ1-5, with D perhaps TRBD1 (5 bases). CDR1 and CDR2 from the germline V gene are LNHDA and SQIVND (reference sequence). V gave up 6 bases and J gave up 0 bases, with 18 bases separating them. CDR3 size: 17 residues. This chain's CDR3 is CASSRPAGSCSNQPQHF. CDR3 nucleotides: TGTGCCAGTAGCAGACCCGCAGGGTCGTGTAGCAATCAGCCCCAGCATTTT. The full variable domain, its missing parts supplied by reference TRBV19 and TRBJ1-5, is DGGITQSPKYLFRKEGQNVTLSCEQNLNHDAMYWYRQDPGQGLRLIYYSQIVNDFQKGDIAEGYSVSREKKESFPLTVTSAQKNPTAFYLCASSRPAGSCSNQPQHFGDGTRLSIL.

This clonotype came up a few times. Here the CDR3 DNA reads TGCGCCAGCAGCGGTGGTTGGGGGTTCCTGAACACTGAAGCTTTCTTT. This translates into CASSGGWGFLNTEAFF. The chain has TRBV5-1 and TRBJ1-1, with D possibly matching TRBD1 (5 bases). Germline CDR1 is SGHRS and CDR2 is YFSETQ. V lost 4 bases and J lost 0, with 16 bases in between. The CDR3 is made up of 16 amino acids. The full variable domain, with the rest looked up from reference TRBV5-1 and TRBJ1-1, is KAGVTQTPRYLIKTRGQQVTLSCSPISGHRSVSWYQQTPGQGLQFLFEYFSETQRNKGNFPGRFSGRQFSNSRSEMNVSTLELGDSALYLCASSGGWGFLNTEAFFGQGTRLTVV.

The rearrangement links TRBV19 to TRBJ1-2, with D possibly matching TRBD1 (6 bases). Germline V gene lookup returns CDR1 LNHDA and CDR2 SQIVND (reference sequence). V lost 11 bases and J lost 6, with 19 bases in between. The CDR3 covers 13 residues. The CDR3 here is CAANPGGRNGYTF. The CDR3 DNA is TGTGCCGCGAATCCGGGGGGGCGGAATGGCTACACCTTC.